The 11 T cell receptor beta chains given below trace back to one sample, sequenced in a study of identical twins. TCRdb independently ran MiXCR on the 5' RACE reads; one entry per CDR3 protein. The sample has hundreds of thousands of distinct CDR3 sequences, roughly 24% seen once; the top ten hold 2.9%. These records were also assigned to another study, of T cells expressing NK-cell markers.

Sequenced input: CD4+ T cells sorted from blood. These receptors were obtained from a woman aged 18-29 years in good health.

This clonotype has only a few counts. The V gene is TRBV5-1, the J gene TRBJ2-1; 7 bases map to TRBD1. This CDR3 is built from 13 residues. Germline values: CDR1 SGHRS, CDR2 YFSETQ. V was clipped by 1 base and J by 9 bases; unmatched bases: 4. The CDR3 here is CASSLTRQGEQFF. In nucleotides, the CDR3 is TGCGCCAGCAGCTTGACTCGACAGGGTGAGCAGTTCTTC.

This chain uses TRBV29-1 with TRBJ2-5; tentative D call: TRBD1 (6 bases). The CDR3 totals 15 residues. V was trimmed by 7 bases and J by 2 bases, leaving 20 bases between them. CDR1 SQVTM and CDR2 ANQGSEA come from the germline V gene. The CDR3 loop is CSAQTTGQGQETQYF. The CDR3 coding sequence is TGCAGCGCCCAAACCACCGGGCAGGGGCAAGAGACCCAGTACTTC.

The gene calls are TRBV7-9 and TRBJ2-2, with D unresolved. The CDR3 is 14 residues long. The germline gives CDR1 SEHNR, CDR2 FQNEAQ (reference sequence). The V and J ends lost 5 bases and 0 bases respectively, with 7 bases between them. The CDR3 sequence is CASSIRSNTGELFF. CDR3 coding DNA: TGTGCCAGCAGCATCAGGTCGAACACCGGGGAGCTGTTTTTT.

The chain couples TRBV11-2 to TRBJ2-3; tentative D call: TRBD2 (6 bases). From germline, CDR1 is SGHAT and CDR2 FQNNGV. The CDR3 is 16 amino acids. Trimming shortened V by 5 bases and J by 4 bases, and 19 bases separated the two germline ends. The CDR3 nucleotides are TGTGCCAGCAGCCGAGGGCAGGGACTGGGGGCAGATACGCAGTATTTT. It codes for CASSRGQGLGADTQYF.

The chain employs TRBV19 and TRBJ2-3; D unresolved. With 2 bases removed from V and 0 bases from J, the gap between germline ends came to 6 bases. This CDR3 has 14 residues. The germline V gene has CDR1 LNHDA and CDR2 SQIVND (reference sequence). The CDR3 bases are TGTGCCAGTAGTATAAGGATCAGCACAGATACGCAGTATTTT. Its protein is CASSIRISTDTQYF.

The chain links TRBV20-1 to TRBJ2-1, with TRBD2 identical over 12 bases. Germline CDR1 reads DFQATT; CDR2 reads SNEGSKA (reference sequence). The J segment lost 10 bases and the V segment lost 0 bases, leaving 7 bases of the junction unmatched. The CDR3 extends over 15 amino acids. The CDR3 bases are TGCAGTGCTAGAGAACTAGCGGGGGGACTAGAAGAGCAGTTCTTC. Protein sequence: CSARELAGGLEEQFF.

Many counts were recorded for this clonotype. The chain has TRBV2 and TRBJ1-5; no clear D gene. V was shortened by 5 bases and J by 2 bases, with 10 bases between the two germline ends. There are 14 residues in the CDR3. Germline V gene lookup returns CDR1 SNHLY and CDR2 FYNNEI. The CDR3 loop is CASSSRGGNQPQHF. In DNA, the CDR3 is TGTGCCAGCAGTAGCCGTGGAGGCAATCAGCCCCAGCATTTT.

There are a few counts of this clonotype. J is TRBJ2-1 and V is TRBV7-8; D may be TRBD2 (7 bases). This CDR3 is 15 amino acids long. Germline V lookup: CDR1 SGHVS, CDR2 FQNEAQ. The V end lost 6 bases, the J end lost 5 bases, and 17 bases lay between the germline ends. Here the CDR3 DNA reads TGTGCCAGCAGTCAGGGGCCTAGCGGACACAATGAGCAGTTCTTC. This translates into CASSQGPSGHNEQFF.

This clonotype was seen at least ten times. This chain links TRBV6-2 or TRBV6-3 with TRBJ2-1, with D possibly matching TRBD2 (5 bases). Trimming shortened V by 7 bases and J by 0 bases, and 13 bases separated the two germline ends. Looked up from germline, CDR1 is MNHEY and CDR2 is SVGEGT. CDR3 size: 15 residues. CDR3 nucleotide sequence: TGTGCCAGCAAGCGGACGGGGAGCTCCTACAATGAGCAGTTCTTC. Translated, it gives CASKRTGSSYNEQFF.

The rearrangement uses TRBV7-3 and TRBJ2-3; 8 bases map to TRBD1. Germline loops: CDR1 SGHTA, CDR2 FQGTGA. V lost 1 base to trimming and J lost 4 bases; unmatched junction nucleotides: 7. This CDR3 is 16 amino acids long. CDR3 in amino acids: CASSLSPQGVADTQYF. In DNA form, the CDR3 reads TGTGCCAGCAGCTTAAGTCCACAGGGGGTGGCAGATACGCAGTATTTT. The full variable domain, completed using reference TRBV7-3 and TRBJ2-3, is GAGVSQTPSNKVTEKGKYVELRCDPISGHTALYWYRQSLGQGPEFLIYFQGTGAADDSGLPNDRFFAVRPEGSVSTLKIQRTERGDSAVYLCASSLSPQGVADTQYFGPGTRLTVL.

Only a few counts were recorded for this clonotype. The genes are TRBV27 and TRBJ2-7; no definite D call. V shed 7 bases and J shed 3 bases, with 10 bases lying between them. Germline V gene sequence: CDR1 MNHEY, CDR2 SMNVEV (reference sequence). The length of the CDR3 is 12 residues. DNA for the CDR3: TGTGCCAGCAAGGACGATGACTACGAGCAGTACTTC. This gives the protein CASKDDDYEQYF.